This T cell receptor beta chain is drawn from a study of identical twins. This clonotype was recorded many times. Antigen specificity is unknown. TCRdb re-called the 5' RACE reads through MiXCR, storing one row per CDR3 protein. The data hold hundreds of thousands of distinct CDR3 sequences, with less than 7% observed a single time. The CDR3 sequence is 14 residues long. V gave up 6 bases and J gave up 2 bases; unmatched junction bases: 5. The V gene's germline CDR1 is DFQATT and CDR2 SNEGSKA (reference sequence). Study results and limitations: Invariant MAIT and iNKT cells are populations that could partly confound zero-insertion analyses. Conclusions were based on cross-sectional statistical analysis, without following the same donors. Beta clonotypes that were abundant in cord blood contained fewer insertions, a pattern absent from memory repertoires. Out-of-frame beta sequences exhibited a weaker degree of excess twin sharing.

The origin of this receptor is a man younger than 30 in good health. The source material was naive T cells sorted from blood. This chain links TRBV20-1 with TRBJ2-7; TRBD2 matches 12 bases. In DNA form, the CDR3 reads TGCAGTGCCAAAAGGACTAGCGGGGCCTACGAGCAGTACTTC. Translating gives CSAKRTSGAYEQYF.